This T cell receptor beta chain was captured by sequencing in a study of OX40 agonist ivuxolimab in advanced cancers. On the study more broadly: The patients got ivuxolimab, which is an agonistic anti-OX40 (CD134) antibody.

The repertoire was sequenced with immunoSEQ multiplex PCR; TCRdb's copy has only in-frame clones and lacks some. The sample has tens of thousands of clones, approximately 80% seen once. Germline V gene lookup returns CDR1 MNHEY and CDR2 SVGAGI. Trimming at V came to 8 bases and at J to 8 bases, leaving 4 bases not matched to a gene. There are 12 residues in the CDR3. Sequencing used CD4+ or CD8+ T cells sorted from blood, obtained in a trial of the OX40 agonist ivuxolimab. The rearrangement joins TRBV6-5 to TRBJ1-2, with 11 bases matching TRBD1. The TCR sequence derives from an adult with an advanced solid tumor such as melanoma, head and neck, liver or kidney cancer. The CDR3: CASRTGGEGYTF. The DNA for the CDR3 is TGTGCCAGCCGGACAGGGGGCGAGGGCTACACCTTC.